This T cell receptor beta chain originates from a study of cytomegalovirus exposure and HLA in healthy donors. Study outcomes and limitations: The study listed around 150 cytomegalovirus-associated TCR beta chains.

PCR used 60 Vbeta primers and 13 Jbeta primers. Measured with immunoSEQ multiplex PCR; TCRdb has only the in-frame clones, and not every one. In the table there are 150,000 to 200,000 clones, 65% to 85% of which are singletons. Worth noting for this clone: What it binds is unknown.

V shed 1 base, J shed 2 bases, and the junction held 7 bases outside the gene matches. CDR1 is SGHAT, CDR2 FQNNGV, per germline. There are 16 residues in the CDR3. The chain employs TRBV11-2 and TRBJ2-7; 8 positions match TRBD1. The source material was PBMCs. This clonotype was obtained from a man younger than 35 in good health and CMV-seronegative. The CDR3 here is CASSLGRTGPPYEQYF. CDR3 in DNA: TGTGCCAGCAGCTTAGGAAGGACAGGGCCTCCCTACGAGCAGTACTTC.